This T cell receptor beta chain was captured in a study of metastatic and nonmetastatic thyroid tumors. Study as a whole: Where malignant and benign thyroid patients were concerned, repertoires were compared across blood and tumor or nodule tissue. Study-wide findings and caveats: According to reports, the diversity of TCR beta was significantly higher in malignant thyroid tumors than in benign nodules, and this held in both blood and tumor samples.

In the original processing: For papillary thyroid cancer, a distant-metastasis classifier was constructed from CDR3 differences observed across clinicopathological groups. TCRdb reanalyzed the PCR reads via MiXCR. These V and J calls rely on TCRdb rather than the paper's analysis. The top ten clones hold 9.6% of a sample with 35,000 to 40,000 clones, 20% to 30% of them seen once. Until they underwent thyroid surgery, no patient had received any treatment. A note on this clone: Its antigen is unknown.

Germline-derived CDR1 and CDR2 are MGHRA and YSYEKL. CDR3 length equals 15 residues. V trimming: 4 bases; J trimming: 6 bases; junction bases outside the gene matches: 7. The chain employs TRBV4-1 and TRBJ2-3, with 10 bases fitting TRBD2. Sequencing input: blood. The source of this sequence is a female donor with papillary thyroid cancer or a benign thyroid nodule (not recorded which). Some clones in this sample may be carry-over from other donors' samples. The CDR3 region has the DNA TGCGCCAGCAGCCCTTTGCCTAGCGGGAGTGATACGCAGTATTTT. Translated: CASSPLPSGSDTQYF.